The clone carrying this TCR beta chain has a count of ten or more. It was RNA transcripts that yielded the amplified TCR beta CDR3 regions. The HTBI primer set served for first-round RT-PCR of the TCR CDR3. TCRdb analysed the multiplex PCR reads with MiXCR anew, one entry per CDR3 protein. The table shows 300,000 to 450,000 distinct CDR3 sequences, with about 14% occurring only once. Each person with ophthalmopathy scored at least 3 on the Clinical Activity Score, reached NOSPECS grade 4 or higher, and had been ill under 3 months. These data come from a study of T cells in Graves' hyperthyroidism and ophthalmopathy. The CDR3 is 13 amino acids. Germline assignment: CDR1 DFQATT and CDR2 SNEGSKA (reference sequence). Trimming cost V 6 bases and J 4 bases; bases outside gene matches: 4.

This receptor was taken from a woman aged 25 to 45 with Graves' ophthalmopathy. V usage is TRBV20-1 and J usage is TRBJ2-3; TRBD1 aligns across 10 bases. Sequenced sample: blood. The CDR3 nucleotides read TGCAGTGCCAGACAGGGGGCCGCAGATACGCAGTATTTT. Encoded protein: CSARQGAADTQYF.